This T cell receptor (beta chain) comes out of a study of blood T cell repertoires in COVID-19. The overall study: PBMCs, B-cell-depleted T cells, or T cells were the source of the cDNA or gDNA that made up the material.

As processed by the authors: Estimation of nucleated cell counts relied on the amplification of reference gene primers. TCRdb keeps only in-frame clones here, not all; method: immunoSEQ multiplex PCR. The D gene and trimming were derived from the DNA, and the V and J assignments and clone size from that table. The repertoire holds hundreds of thousands of clones, with about 82% as singletons. With 3 bases removed from V and 4 bases from J, the gap between germline ends came to 10 bases. The CDR3 length is 14 residues. Germline V gives CDR1 LGHDT, CDR2 YNNKEL (reference sequence). This clone appeared once.

Sequencing used peripheral blood. The chain links TRBV3-1 (or the pseudogene TRBV3-2) to TRBJ2-1, with D possibly matching TRBD2 (6 bases). This clonotype originated in a man aged 50 to 60 with active or convalescent COVID-19. CDR3 amino acids: CASSHRGTYNEQFF. In DNA form, the CDR3 reads TGTGCCAGCAGCCATCGGGGGACGTACAATGAGCAGTTCTTC.